One T cell receptor (beta chain) is described in this entry. Authors' analysis steps: Reference gene primer amplification gave estimated nucleated cell counts. Generated by immunoSEQ multiplex PCR, the TCRdb table keeps only in-frame clones and is missing some. The V and J calls and clone size were taken over from that table, and D and trimming were inferred from the DNA. In the table there are about 150,000 clones, about 87% of which are singletons. The data derive from a study of blood T cell repertoires in COVID-19. Study as a whole: Samples of COVID-19 (acute and convalescent) were obtained from the United States, Italy and Spain. Sample material is recorded as cDNA or gDNA derived from T cells, B-cell-depleted T cells, or PBMCs.

Germline CDR1 is SGHRS and CDR2 is YFSETQ. The CDR3 is 12 residues long. V lost 2 bases and J lost 10, with 12 bases in between. The TCR was taken from an elderly man with acute or convalescent COVID-19. J is TRBJ1-1 and V is TRBV5-1, with a tentative D call TRBD1 (5 bases). Sequenced material: peripheral blood. The CDR3 nucleotides read TGCGCCAGCAGCTTCTTTCAGGGCCGAGCTTTCTTT. As protein: CASSFFQGRAFF.